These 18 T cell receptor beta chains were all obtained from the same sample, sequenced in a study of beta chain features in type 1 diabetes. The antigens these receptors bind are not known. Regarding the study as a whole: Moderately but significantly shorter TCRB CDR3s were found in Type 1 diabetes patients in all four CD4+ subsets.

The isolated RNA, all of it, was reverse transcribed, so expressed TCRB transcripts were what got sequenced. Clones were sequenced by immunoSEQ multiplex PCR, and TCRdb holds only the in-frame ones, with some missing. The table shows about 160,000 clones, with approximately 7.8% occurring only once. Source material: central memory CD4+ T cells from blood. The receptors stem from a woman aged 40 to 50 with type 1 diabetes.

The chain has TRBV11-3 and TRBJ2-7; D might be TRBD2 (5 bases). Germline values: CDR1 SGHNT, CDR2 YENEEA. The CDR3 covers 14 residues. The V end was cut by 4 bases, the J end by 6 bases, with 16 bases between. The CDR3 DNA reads TGTGCCAGCAGCTCGGGGATTACTACCGGCGAGCAGTACTTC. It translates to CASSSGITTGEQYF.

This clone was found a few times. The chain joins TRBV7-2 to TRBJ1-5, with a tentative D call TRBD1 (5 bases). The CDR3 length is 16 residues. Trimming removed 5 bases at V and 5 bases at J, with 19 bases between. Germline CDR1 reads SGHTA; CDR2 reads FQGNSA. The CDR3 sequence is CASSPWTLGADQPQHF. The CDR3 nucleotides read TGTGCCAGCAGCCCCTGGACCCTAGGGGCAGATCAGCCCCAGCATTTT.

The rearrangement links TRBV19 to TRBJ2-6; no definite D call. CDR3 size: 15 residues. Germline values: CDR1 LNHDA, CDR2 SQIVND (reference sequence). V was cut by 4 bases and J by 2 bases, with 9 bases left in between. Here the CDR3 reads CASSTYRTGANVLTF. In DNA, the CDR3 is TGTGCCAGTAGTACCTACCGTACTGGGGCCAACGTCCTGACTTTC. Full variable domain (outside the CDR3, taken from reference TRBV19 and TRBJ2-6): DGGITQSPKYLFRKEGQNVTLSCEQNLNHDAMYWYRQDPGQGLRLIYYSQIVNDFQKGDIAEGYSVSREKKESFPLTVTSAQKNPTAFYLCASSTYRTGANVLTFGAGSRLTVL.

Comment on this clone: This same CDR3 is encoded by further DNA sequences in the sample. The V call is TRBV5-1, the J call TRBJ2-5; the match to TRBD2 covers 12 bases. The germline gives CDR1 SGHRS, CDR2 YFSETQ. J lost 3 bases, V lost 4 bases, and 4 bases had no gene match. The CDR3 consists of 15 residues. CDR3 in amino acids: CASSLGLAGKETQYF. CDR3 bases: TGCGCCAGCAGCCTGGGACTAGCGGGTAAAGAGACCCAGTACTTC.

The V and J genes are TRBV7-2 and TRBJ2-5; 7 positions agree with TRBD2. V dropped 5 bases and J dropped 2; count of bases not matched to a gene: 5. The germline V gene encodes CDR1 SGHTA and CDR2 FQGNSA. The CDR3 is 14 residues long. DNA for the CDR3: TGTGCCAGCAGCCCGACTAGCAGTCAAGAGACCCAGTACTTC. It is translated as CASSPTSSQETQYF.

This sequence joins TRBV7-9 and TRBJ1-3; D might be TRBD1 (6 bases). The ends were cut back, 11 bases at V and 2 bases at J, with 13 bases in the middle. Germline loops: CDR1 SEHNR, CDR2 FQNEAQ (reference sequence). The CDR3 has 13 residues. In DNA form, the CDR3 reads TGTGCCGACCGGGGGGCGGCTGGAAACACCATATATTTT. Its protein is CADRGAAGNTIYF.

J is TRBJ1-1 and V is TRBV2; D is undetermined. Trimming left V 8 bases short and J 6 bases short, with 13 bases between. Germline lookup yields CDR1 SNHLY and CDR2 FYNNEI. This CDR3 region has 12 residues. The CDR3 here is CASQRGGPEAFF. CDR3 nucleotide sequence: TGTGCCAGCCAGAGAGGAGGGCCTGAAGCTTTCTTT.

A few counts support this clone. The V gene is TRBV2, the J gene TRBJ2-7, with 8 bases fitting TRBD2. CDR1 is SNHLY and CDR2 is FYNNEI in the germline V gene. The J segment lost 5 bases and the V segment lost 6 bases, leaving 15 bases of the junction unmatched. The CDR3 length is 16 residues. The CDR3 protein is CASSPRGGSIEDEQYF. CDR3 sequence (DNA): TGTGCCAGCAGCCCCCGCGGGGGGAGTATTGAGGACGAGCAGTACTTC.

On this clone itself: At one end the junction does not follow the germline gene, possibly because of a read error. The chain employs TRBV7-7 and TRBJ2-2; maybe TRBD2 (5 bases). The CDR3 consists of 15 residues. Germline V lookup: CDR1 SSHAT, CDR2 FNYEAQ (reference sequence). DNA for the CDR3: TGTGCTAGCAGCCCAAACCTAGCTGGGACCGGGGAGCTGTTTTTT. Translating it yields CASSPNLAGTGELFF.

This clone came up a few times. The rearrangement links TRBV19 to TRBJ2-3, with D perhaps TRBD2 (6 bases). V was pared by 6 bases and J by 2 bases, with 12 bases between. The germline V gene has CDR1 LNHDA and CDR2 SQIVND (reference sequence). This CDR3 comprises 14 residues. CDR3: CASRASASTDTQYF. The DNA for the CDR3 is TGTGCCAGTAGGGCTAGCGCCTCCACAGATACGCAGTATTTT.

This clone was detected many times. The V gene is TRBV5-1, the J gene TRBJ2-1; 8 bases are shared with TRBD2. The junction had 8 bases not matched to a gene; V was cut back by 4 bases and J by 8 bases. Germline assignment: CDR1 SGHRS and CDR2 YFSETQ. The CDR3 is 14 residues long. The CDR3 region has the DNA TGCGCCAGCAGCCTCCGGGGGGGGTTCGATGAGCAGTTCTTC. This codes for CASSLRGGFDEQFF.

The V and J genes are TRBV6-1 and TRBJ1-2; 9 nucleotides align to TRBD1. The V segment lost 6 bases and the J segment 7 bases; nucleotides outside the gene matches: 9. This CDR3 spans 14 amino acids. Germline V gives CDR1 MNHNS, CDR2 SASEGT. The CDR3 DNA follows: TGTGCCAGCAGGAGGGACAGGGAAAGGCCTGGCTACACCTTC. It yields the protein CASRRDRERPGYTF.

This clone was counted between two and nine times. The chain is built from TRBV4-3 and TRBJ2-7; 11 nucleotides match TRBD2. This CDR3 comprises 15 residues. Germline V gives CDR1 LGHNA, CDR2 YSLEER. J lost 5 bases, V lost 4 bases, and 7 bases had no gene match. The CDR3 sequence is CASSLGLAAANEQYF. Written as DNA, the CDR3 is TGCGCCAGCAGCCTGGGACTAGCGGCCGCCAACGAGCAGTACTTC.

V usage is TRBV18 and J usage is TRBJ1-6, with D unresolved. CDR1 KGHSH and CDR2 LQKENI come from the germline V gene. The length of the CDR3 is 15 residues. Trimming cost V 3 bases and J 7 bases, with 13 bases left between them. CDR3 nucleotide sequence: TGTGCCAGCTCACCCCCGGGCCGAGGGAATTCACCCCTCCACTTT. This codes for CASSPPGRGNSPLHF. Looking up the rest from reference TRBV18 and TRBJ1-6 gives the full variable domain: NAGVMQNPRHLVRRRGQEARLRCSPMKGHSHVYWYRQLPEEGLKFMVYLQKENIIDESGMPKERFSAEFPKEGPSILRIQQVVRGDSAAYFCASSPPGRGNSPLHFGNGTRLTVT.

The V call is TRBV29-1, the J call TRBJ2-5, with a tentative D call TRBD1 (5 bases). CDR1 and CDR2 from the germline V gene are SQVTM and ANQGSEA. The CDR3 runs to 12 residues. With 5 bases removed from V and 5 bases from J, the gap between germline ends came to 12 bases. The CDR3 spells CSVRAGWETQYF. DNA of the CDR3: TGCAGCGTTCGGGCAGGGTGGGAGACCCAGTACTTC.

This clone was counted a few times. CDR3 in DNA: TGTGCCAGTAGATCCGGGACAGGAAGATCACCCCTCCACTTT. Its translation: CASRSGTGRSPLHF. V is TRBV19 and J is TRBJ1-6; 8 bases line up with TRBD1. This CDR3 region has 14 residues. The germline V gene has CDR1 LNHDA and CDR2 SQIVND (reference sequence). V trimming: 6 bases; J trimming: 10 bases; junction bases outside the gene matches: 8. The entire variable domain, with the rest obtained from reference TRBV19 and TRBJ1-6, is as follows: DGGITQSPKYLFRKEGQNVTLSCEQNLNHDAMYWYRQDPGQGLRLIYYSQIVNDFQKGDIAEGYSVSREKKESFPLTVTSAQKNPTAFYLCASRSGTGRSPLHFGNGTRLTVT.

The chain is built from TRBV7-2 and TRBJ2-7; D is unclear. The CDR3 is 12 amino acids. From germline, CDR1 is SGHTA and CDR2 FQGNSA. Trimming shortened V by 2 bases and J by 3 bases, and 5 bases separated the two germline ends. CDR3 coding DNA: TGTGCCAGCAGCTTAAATTACTACGAGCAGTACTTC. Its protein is CASSLNYYEQYF. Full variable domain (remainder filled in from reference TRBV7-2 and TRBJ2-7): GAGVSQSPSNKVTEKGKDVELRCDPISGHTALYWYRQSLGQGLEFLIYFQGNSAPDKSGLPSDRFSAERTGGSVSTLTIQRTQQEDSAVYLCASSLNYYEQYFGPGTRLTVT.

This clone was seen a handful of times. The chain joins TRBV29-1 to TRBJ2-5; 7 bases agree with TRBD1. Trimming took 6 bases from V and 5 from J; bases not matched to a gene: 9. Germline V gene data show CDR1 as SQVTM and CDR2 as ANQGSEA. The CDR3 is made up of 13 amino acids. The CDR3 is CSVVTGREETQYF. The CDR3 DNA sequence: TGCAGCGTAGTGACAGGGCGCGAGGAGACCCAGTACTTC.